Listed below are T cell receptor beta chains from one sample, sequenced in a study of regulatory T cells in long-lasting Graves disease. TCRdb re-analysed the multiplex PCR reads in MiXCR, keeping a single row per CDR3 protein. The sample shows 350,000 to 550,000 distinct CDR3 sequences, about 14% of them seen only once. These same records also appear under a second study, on T cells in Graves' hyperthyroidism and ophthalmopathy.

The sample here was peripheral blood mononuclear cells (PBMCs), taken at new diagnosis, from a patient treated with antithyroid drugs. Every receptor here comes from a woman in her fifties or sixties with Graves disease. CDR3s include the opening cysteine and the closing phenylalanine or tryptophan. D genes are given only for firm matches. Part of the rows lack a size; the others show once, few, many or a class for expanded clones.

j_call	v_call	clone_size	d_call	cdr3_nt	cdr3_aa
TRBJ2-1	TRBV11-2	NA	TRBD2	TGTGCCAGCAGCTTTCCTGGGGCGCTAGCGGGAGTGTCCTACAATGAGCAGTTCTTC	CASSFPGALAGVSYNEQFF
TRBJ2-7	TRBV20-1	many	NA	TGCAGTGCTTCCCATGGCGGAGGCCCTCACTCCTACGAGCAGTACTTC	CSASHGGGPHSYEQYF
TRBJ2-1	TRBV20-1	many	TRBD2	TGCAGTGCTAGGACTAGCGGGAGAGTTATCTCCTACAATGAGCAGTTCTTC	CSARTSGRVISYNEQFF
TRBJ2-1	TRBV6-4	NA	NA	TGTGCCAGCAGTGACTCGAGGCGGGACGAGCAGTTCTTC	CASSDSRRDEQFF
TRBJ2-1	TRBV5-1	NA	NA	TGCGCCAGCAGCTTGGCCTCCGGTCCGATTAACTACGAGCAGTTCTTC	CASSLASGPINYEQFF
TRBJ1-2	TRBV28	many	NA	TGTGCCAGCAGTTTAGGGGATTTCTATGGCTACACCTTC	CASSLGDFYGYTF
TRBJ1-5	TRBV28	many	TRBD1	TGTGCCAGCAGTCCTCCGGGACAGGGTAATCCGCCCCAGCATTTT	CASSPPGQGNPPQHF
TRBJ1-2	TRBV5-1	few	NA	TGCGCCAGCAGCTCCGAGAGGGCCGGGGGCTATGGCTACACCTTC	CASSSERAGGYGYTF
TRBJ2-2	TRBV2	many	NA	TGTGCCAGCCAGTACAACCGAGCGAACACCGGGGAGCTGTTTTTT	CASQYNRANTGELFF
TRBJ2-3	TRBV12-3/TRBV12-4	NA	NA	TGTGCCAGCAGTCGGGGCTGGTTGGAGCCAAACACAGATACGCAGTATTTT	CASSRGWLEPNTDTQYF
TRBJ2-7	TRBV12-3/TRBV12-4	many	NA	TGTGCCAGCAGTTATAGTTCGGACTACGAGCAGTACTTC	CASSYSSDYEQYF
TRBJ2-1	TRBV7-3	many	TRBD2	TGTGCCAGCAGCTTCCGCGCGGGAGCGTTCAATGAGCAGTTCTTC	CASSFRAGAFNEQFF
TRBJ1-5	TRBV10-2	many	NA	TGCGCCAGCAGTGAATATGCGGATAGCAATCAGCCCCAGCATTTT	CASSEYADSNQPQHF
TRBJ2-7	TRBV6-5	many	TRBD2	TGTGCCAGCAGTTACCTTCCTCTCTCTAGCGGGGACTACGAGCAGTACTTC	CASSYLPLSSGDYEQYF
TRBJ2-7	TRBV7-8	many	TRBD2	TGTGCCAGCAGCCGTAGTCTTAGCGGGAGGGACTCCTACGAGCAGTACTTC	CASSRSLSGRDSYEQYF
TRBJ1-1	TRBV6-1	many	NA	TGTGCCAGCATCCAGGGAAGGATGAAGGACACTGAAGCTTTCTTT	CASIQGRMKDTEAFF
TRBJ1-2	TRBV27	many	NA	TGTGCCAGCAGCGTGCACATAGCTAACTATGGCTACACCTTC	CASSVHIANYGYTF
TRBJ1-5	TRBV2	NA	NA	TGTGCCAGCAGCGGCAACAATCAGCCCCAGCATTTT	CASSGNNQPQHF
TRBJ2-7	TRBV6-9	NA	NA	TGTGCCAGCAGTTCCCGGGTGGGCGGAAGGGTTTACGAGCAGTACTTC	CASSSRVGGRVYEQYF
TRBJ2-1	TRBV27	few	NA	TGTGCCAGCAGTTTTGGCGGGATTGAGCAGTTCTTC	CASSFGGIEQFF
TRBJ2-3	TRBV7-9	few	NA	TGTGCCAGCAGCACCCTAGTCACAGATACGCAGTATTTT	CASSTLVTDTQYF
TRBJ1-4	TRBV25-1	few	TRBD1	TGTGCCAGCAGTGAATTAGACAGGGTGAACGAAAAACTGTTTTTT	CASSELDRVNEKLFF
TRBJ2-5	TRBV5-4	NA	NA	TGTGCCAGCAGCTTGGCTTCTGGGCCCCAAGAGACCCAGTACTTC	CASSLASGPQETQYF
TRBJ2-7	TRBV6-1	many	NA	TGTGCCAGCAGTGTGACCGACGGAACCTACGAGCAGTACTTC	CASSVTDGTYEQYF
TRBJ2-3	TRBV5-6	NA	TRBD2	TGTGCCAGCAGCTTGGAAACGGCTAGCGGGAGTGTCACAGATACGCAGTATTTT	CASSLETASGSVTDTQYF
TRBJ1-6	TRBV28	many	NA	TGTGCCAGCAGTCTCACCAGGGGTATCTTATCACCCCTCCACTTT	CASSLTRGILSPLHF
TRBJ2-3	TRBV3-1	many	TRBD2	TGTGCCAGCAGCCGTGCTAGCGGGAGCACAGATACGCAGTATTTT	CASSRASGSTDTQYF
TRBJ1-4	TRBV5-1	many	NA	TGCGCCAACAGCTTGGAGGCAGGCCGCGAAAAACTGTTTTTT	CANSLEAGREKLFF
TRBJ1-1	TRBV3-1	many	NA	TGTGCCAGCAGCCAAGATCTGGCAGGGCGTAGCACTGAAGCTTTCTTT	CASSQDLAGRSTEAFF
TRBJ2-3	TRBV5-1	few	NA	TGCGCCAGCAGCTTGGAGCAGGACACAGATACGCAGTATTTT	CASSLEQDTDTQYF
TRBJ2-1	TRBV6-2/TRBV6-3	many	TRBD2	TGTGCCAGCACTAACTACGGACTAGCGGGAACCAATGAGCAGTTCTTC	CASTNYGLAGTNEQFF
TRBJ1-1	TRBV7-9	NA	NA	TGTGCCAGCAGCTTAGGTCACATCCGGCCCGAAGCTTTCTTT	CASSLGHIRPEAFF
TRBJ2-1	TRBV7-9	many	NA	TGTGCCAGCAGCTTAGAAGTTGACACGCAGTTCTTC	CASSLEVDTQFF
TRBJ1-2	TRBV7-9	many	NA	TGTGCCAGCAGCTTAGCGTCGGAACCAAGAGGCTACACCTTC	CASSLASEPRGYTF
TRBJ2-5	TRBV2	many	NA	TGTGCCAGCACGCGTGACAGCCAAGAGACCCAGTACTTC	CASTRDSQETQYF
TRBJ2-7	TRBV4-1	many	NA	TGCGCCAGCAGCCAAGATGGGCAGGGCTCCTACGAGCAGTACTTC	CASSQDGQGSYEQYF
TRBJ2-6	TRBV15	many	NA	TGTGCCACCAGCAGAGAGGGTCGAGAGCCGGGGCCTGGGGCCAACGTCCTGACTTTC	CATSREGREPGPGANVLTF
TRBJ2-7	TRBV11-2	many	NA	TGTGCCAGCAGCTTAGATCTGGGGTTTAGGCTGGGCTCCTACGAGCAGTACTTC	CASSLDLGFRLGSYEQYF
TRBJ1-1	TRBV20-1	many	NA	TGCAGTGCTTCACCCTGGACAGAGAACACTGAAGCTTTCTTT	CSASPWTENTEAFF
TRBJ2-7	TRBV6-5	many	TRBD1	TGTGCCAGCAGTTTCTCTGGACAGGGAACCGAGCAGTACTTC	CASSFSGQGTEQYF
TRBJ2-2	TRBV28	many	TRBD1	TGTGCCAGCAGTTTATTTCTCTTGGGAGACAGGGGAACCGGGGAGCTGTTTTTT	CASSLFLLGDRGTGELFF
TRBJ1-4	TRBV3-1	many	TRBD1	TGTGCCAGCAGCCAAGACCCGGACAGGGGTGGAGAAAAACTGTTTTTT	CASSQDPDRGGEKLFF
TRBJ2-5	TRBV3-1	many	NA	TGTGCCAGCAGCCAAGGCGGGGAAGAGACCCAGTACTTC	CASSQGGEETQYF
TRBJ2-3	TRBV20-1	few	TRBD2	TGCAGTACTAGAGGGGGGACTAGCGGGAGCCCAGATACGCAGTATTTT	CSTRGGTSGSPDTQYF
TRBJ2-1	TRBV18	many	NA	TGTGCCAGCTCACGGCGGGGAGCAAATGAGCAGTTCTTC	CASSRRGANEQFF
TRBJ1-2	TRBV25-1	many	TRBD1	TGTGCCAGCCGGCCGGGACAGGGGGTACCTAACTATGGCTACACCTTC	CASRPGQGVPNYGYTF
TRBJ1-2	TRBV29-1	few	TRBD1	TGCAGCGTAGGACAGGGGTGGCTATACACCTTC	CSVGQGWLYTF
TRBJ2-1	TRBV20-1	NA	TRBD2	TGCAGTGCCGCCGGGACTAGCATCGATGAGCAGTTCTTC	CSAAGTSIDEQFF
TRBJ2-1	TRBV3-1	many	NA	TGTGCCAGCCTAAGCGAGTACAATGAGCAGTTCTTC	CASLSEYNEQFF
TRBJ1-6	TRBV30	many	TRBD1	TGTGCCTGGAGTGTAGCGGACAGGGGTAGTAATTCACCCCTCCACTTT	CAWSVADRGSNSPLHF
TRBJ2-1	TRBV6-1	few	TRBD2	TGTGCCAGCAGTGAAGCGGGGGGGTATCTCAATGAGCAGTTCTTC	CASSEAGGYLNEQFF
TRBJ2-1	TRBV2	many	TRBD2	TGTGCCAGCAGCCCTGGACTAGCGGGGGTCGATGAGCAGTTCTTC	CASSPGLAGVDEQFF
TRBJ2-5	TRBV19	few	NA	TGTGCCAGTAGTAAATCCGGGACCCGAGAGACCCAGTACTTC	CASSKSGTRETQYF
TRBJ1-4	TRBV6-2/TRBV6-3	few	NA	TGTGCCAGCAGCCCCACAACGGTGTCGAATGAAAAACTGTTTTTT	CASSPTTVSNEKLFF
TRBJ1-5	TRBV2	many	NA	TGTGCCAGCAGTGACTCCTTTATAAGGGACCCATATCAGCCCCAGCATTTT	CASSDSFIRDPYQPQHF